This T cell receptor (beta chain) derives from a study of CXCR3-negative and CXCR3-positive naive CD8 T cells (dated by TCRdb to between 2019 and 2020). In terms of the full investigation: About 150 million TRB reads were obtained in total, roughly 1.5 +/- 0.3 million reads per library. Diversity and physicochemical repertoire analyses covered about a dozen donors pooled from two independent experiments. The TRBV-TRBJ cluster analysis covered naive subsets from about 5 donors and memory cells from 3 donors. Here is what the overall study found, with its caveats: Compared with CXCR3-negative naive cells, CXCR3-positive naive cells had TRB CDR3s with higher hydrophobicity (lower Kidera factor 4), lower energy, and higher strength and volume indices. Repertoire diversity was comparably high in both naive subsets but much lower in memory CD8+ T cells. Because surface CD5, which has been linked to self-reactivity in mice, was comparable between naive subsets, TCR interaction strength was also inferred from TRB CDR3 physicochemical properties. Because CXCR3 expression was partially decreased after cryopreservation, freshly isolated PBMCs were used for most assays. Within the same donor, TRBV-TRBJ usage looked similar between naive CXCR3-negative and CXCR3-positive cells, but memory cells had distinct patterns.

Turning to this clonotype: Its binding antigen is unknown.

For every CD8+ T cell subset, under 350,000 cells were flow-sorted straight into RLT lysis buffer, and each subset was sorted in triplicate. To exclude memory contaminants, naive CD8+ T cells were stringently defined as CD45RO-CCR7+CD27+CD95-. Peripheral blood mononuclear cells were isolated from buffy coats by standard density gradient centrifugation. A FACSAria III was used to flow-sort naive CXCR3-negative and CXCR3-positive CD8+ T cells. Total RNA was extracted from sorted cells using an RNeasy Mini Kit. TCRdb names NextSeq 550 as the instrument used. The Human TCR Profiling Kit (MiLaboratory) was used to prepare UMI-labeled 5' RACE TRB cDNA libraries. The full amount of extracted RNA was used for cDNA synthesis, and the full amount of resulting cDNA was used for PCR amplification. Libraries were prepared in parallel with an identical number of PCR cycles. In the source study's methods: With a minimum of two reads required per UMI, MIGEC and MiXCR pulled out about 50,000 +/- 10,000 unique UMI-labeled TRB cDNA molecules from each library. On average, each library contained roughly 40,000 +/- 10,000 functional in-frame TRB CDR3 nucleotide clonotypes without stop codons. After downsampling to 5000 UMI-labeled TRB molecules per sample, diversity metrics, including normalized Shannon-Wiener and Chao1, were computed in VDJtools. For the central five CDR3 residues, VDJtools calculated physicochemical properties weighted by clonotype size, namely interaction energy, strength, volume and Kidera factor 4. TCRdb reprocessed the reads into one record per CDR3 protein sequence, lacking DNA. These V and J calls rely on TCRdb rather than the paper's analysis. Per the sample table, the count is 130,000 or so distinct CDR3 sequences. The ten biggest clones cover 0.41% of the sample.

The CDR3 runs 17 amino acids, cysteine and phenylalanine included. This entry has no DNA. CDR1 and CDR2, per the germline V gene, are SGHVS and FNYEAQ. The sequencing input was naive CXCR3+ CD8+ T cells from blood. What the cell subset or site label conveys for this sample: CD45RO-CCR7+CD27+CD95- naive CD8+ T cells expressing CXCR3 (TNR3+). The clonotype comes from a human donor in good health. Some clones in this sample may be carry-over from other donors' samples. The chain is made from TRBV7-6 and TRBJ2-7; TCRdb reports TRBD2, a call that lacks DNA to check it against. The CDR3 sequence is CASSLAPELADPYEQYF.